This T cell receptor (beta chain) was identified in a study of T cell changes during pregnancy in multiple sclerosis. Profiling relied on immunoSEQ multiplex PCR, and the TCRdb table lists in-frame clones only, not all of them. The sample has over 40,000 clones, around nine tenths seen once. The CDR3 length is 14 residues. V was pared by 3 bases and J by 3 bases, with 9 bases between. CDR1 is MNHNS, CDR2 SASEGT, per germline. The V gene is TRBV6-1, the J gene TRBJ1-5, with D unresolved. This receptor was obtained from a female donor with multiple sclerosis, enrolled in a pregnancy study. The sample in question was CD4+ T cells from peripheral blood mononuclear cells, obtained in the second trimester of pregnancy. This CDR3 reads CASSDGGFNQPQHF. The DNA for the CDR3 is TGTGCCAGCAGTGACGGAGGATTCAATCAGCCCCAGCATTTT.